These 17 T cell receptor beta chains share one sample of origin, sequenced in a study of blood T cells in healthy people across ages. The authors ran a second PCR of about 7 to 11 cycles using a sample-barcoded 5' primer and a J-beta primer mix. TCRdb passed the 5' RACE reads through MiXCR, listing each CDR3 protein once. Here the sample spans 450,000 to 700,000 distinct CDR3 sequences, approximately 30% being singletons. The source material was blood. The receptors shown here come from a woman between 65 and 79 years old in good health.

The chain uses TRBV21-1 and TRBJ2-5; whether TRBD1, the table's D call, matches the DNA was not checked. Matching the DNA end better, TRBJ2-7 makes the J call doubtful. TRBV21-1 is described as a pseudogene. The CDR3 is made up of 16 amino acids. The chain's CDR3 is CASSGRSGTGGHEQYF. Written as DNA, the CDR3 is TGTGCCAGCAGCGGGCGTTCCGGGACAGGGGGACACGAGCAGTACTTC.

There are a few counts of this clonotype. The chain combines TRBV2 with TRBJ2-7; the D gene is possibly TRBD2 (5 bases). CDR1 and CDR2 from the germline V gene are SNHLY and FYNNEI. This CDR3 spans 13 amino acids. The V gene lost 3 bases and the J gene lost 6 bases, with 12 bases spanning the gap. For the CDR3, the DNA is TGTGCCAGCAGTGATGAGGGAATAGGCGAGCAGTACTTC. Translation gives CASSDEGIGEQYF.

This clonotype was counted between two and nine times. This chain links TRBV12-3 or TRBV12-4 with TRBJ2-2; possible D gene TRBD1, 6 bases. Trimming cost V 7 bases and J 6 bases, with 15 bases left between them. The CDR3 has 14 residues. In DNA, the CDR3 is TGTGCCAGCACTCTGGGACAACGCGCCGGGGAGCTGTTTTTT. Its protein is CASTLGQRAGELFF.

The chain couples TRBV7-2 to TRBJ1-2, with D possibly being TRBD1 (6 bases). The CDR3 is 14 residues long. CDR1 and CDR2 (germline): SGHTA, FQGNSA. Trimming removed 5 bases from V and 4 bases from J, with 14 bases in between. For the CDR3, the DNA is TGTGCCAGCAGCCCCCTAGGGGGACCCTATGGCTACACCTTC. Its protein is CASSPLGGPYGYTF. Full variable domain (remainder filled in from reference TRBV7-2 and TRBJ1-2): GAGVSQSPSNKVTEKGKDVELRCDPISGHTALYWYRQSLGQGLEFLIYFQGNSAPDKSGLPSDRFSAERTGGSVSTLTIQRTQQEDSAVYLCASSPLGGPYGYTFGSGTRLTVV.

This chain connects TRBV11-2 to TRBJ1-4; D perhaps matches TRBD1 (5 bases). CDR3 length: 13 residues. Germline lookup yields CDR1 SGHAT and CDR2 FQNNGV. Trimming removed 1 base at V and 8 bases at J, with 8 bases between. The CDR3, as DNA: TGTGCCAGCAGCTTAGGGGGGAAGGAAAAACTGTTTTTT. As protein: CASSLGGKEKLFF.

This clonotype occurred a few times. The gene calls are TRBV11-2 and TRBJ2-3, with 10 nucleotides matching TRBD2. The CDR3 is 17 residues long. The trim removed 5 bases at V and 0 bases at J, leaving 8 bases unmatched. Germline V gene data show CDR1 as SGHAT and CDR2 as FQNNGV. The CDR3 protein is CASSPFLAGGSTDTQYF. DNA of the CDR3: TGTGCCAGCAGCCCCTTCTTAGCGGGGGGAAGCACAGATACGCAGTATTTT. The complete variable domain, with remaining parts taken from reference TRBV11-2 and TRBJ2-3, reads EAGVAQSPRYKIIEKRQSVAFWCNPISGHATLYWYQQILGQGPKLLIQFQNNGVVDDSQLPKDRFSAERLKGVDSTLKIQPAKLEDSAVYLCASSPFLAGGSTDTQYFGPGTRLTVL.

In its sample, this clonotype was seen once. The V and J genes are TRBV7-2 and TRBJ2-7; 7 bases map to TRBD1. This CDR3 has 14 residues. Losses at the gene ends were 5 bases for V and 2 bases for J; bases not matched to a gene: 6. Germline V gene sequence: CDR1 SGHTA, CDR2 FQGNSA. CDR3 sequence: CASSARQGTYEQYF. CDR3 nucleotides: TGTGCCAGCAGCGCTCGACAGGGAACCTACGAGCAGTACTTC.

The chain carries TRBV5-1 and TRBJ2-2; D gene uncertain. This CDR3 has 13 amino acids. V lost 4 bases to trimming and J lost 6 bases, with 10 bases between them. In germline, CDR1 is SGHRS, CDR2 YFSETQ. The CDR3 region has the DNA TGCGCCAGCAGCCCTACAGTGGCCGGGGAGCTGTTTTTT. Its protein is CASSPTVAGELFF.

CDR3 nucleotide sequence: TGTGCCAGCAGTGTCAAGCATCTAGCGGGGGCGAAGAATGAGCAGTTCTTC. Its translation is CASSVKHLAGAKNEQFF. The gene calls are TRBV6-1 and TRBJ2-1; 10 bases align to TRBD2. The CDR3 totals 17 residues. V was clipped by 4 bases and J by 7 bases; unmatched bases: 13. CDR1 is MNHNS, CDR2 SASEGT, per germline.

This sequence joins TRBV6-6 and TRBJ1-2; weak D call: TRBD1 (5 bases). Germline V gene sequence: CDR1 MNHNY, CDR2 SVGAGI (reference sequence). The CDR3 consists of 14 residues. V lost 8 bases and J lost 2, with 15 bases in between. The DNA of the CDR3 is TGTGCCAGCGAATTGCAGGGACGGAACTATGGCTACACCTTC. Protein: CASELQGRNYGYTF.

V gene TRBV20-1 combines with J gene TRBJ2-1; D may be TRBD1 (6 bases). The CDR3 has 15 amino acids. Germline V gene sequence: CDR1 DFQATT, CDR2 SNEGSKA (reference sequence). The ends were cut back, 0 bases at V and 1 base at J, with 10 bases in the middle. Here the CDR3 reads CSAREQGKSYNEQFF. The CDR3 DNA sequence: TGCAGTGCTAGAGAGCAGGGGAAATCCTACAATGAGCAGTTCTTC.

This clonotype was picked up many times. V usage is TRBV14 and J usage is TRBJ1-4, with 7 positions matching TRBD1. The CDR3 has 17 residues. V trimming: 4 bases; J trimming: 11 bases; junction bases outside the gene matches: 19. Germline loops: CDR1 SGHDN, CDR2 FVKESK. CDR3 sequence (DNA): TGTGCCAGCAGCCCGACCGTACAGGGGAAGGGGTCGGGGAAACTGTTTTTT. It is translated as CASSPTVQGKGSGKLFF.

In its sample, this clonotype was seen a few times. This may come from a read error, since a much larger clone is one base off. The J gene is TRBJ2-5, the V gene TRBV5-5, with D possibly TRBD1 on 6 matching bases. This CDR3 contains 14 residues. The V gene's germline CDR1 is SGHKS and CDR2 YYEKEE (reference sequence). The V end was cut by 2 bases, the J end by 5 bases, with 13 bases between. CDR3 sequence (DNA): TGTGCCAGCAGCTTCGGACAGACCCGGGAGACCCAGTACTTC. Its protein product is CASSFGQTRETQYF.

This chain uses TRBV5-6 with TRBJ2-5, with D possibly matching TRBD2 (5 bases). Germline V gene data show CDR1 as SGHDT and CDR2 as YYEEEE. This CDR3 has 14 amino acids. V lost 2 bases and J 11 bases, leaving 19 bases between the germline ends. The CDR3 bases are TGTGCCAGCAGCTTCCGGCAGGATGCTACGGGGCAGTACTTC. It yields the protein CASSFRQDATGQYF.

The chain carries TRBV9 and TRBJ1-2; D is ambiguous. Trimming stripped 0 bases from V and 6 bases from J, with 6 bases between. The CDR3 totals 12 residues. Germline V gene sequence: CDR1 SGDLS, CDR2 YYNGEE. Here the CDR3 reads CASSVASHGYTF. The DNA of the CDR3 is TGTGCCAGCAGCGTAGCTTCCCATGGCTACACCTTC.

The chain has TRBV4-2 and TRBJ1-5; D remains ambiguous. Trimming removed 4 bases from V and 2 bases from J, with 9 bases in between. Per the germline V gene, CDR1 is LGHNA and CDR2 is YNFKEQ. CDR3 length: 14 residues. The DNA for the CDR3 is TGTGCCAGCAGCCTAGAGATGTGCAATCAGCCCCAGCATTTT. Protein: CASSLEMCNQPQHF.

V gene TRBV18 combines with J gene TRBJ2-1, with 12 positions matching TRBD2. Germline CDR1 KGHSH, CDR2 LQKENI. This CDR3 is 15 amino acids long. V lost 6 bases to trimming and J lost 4 bases; unmatched junction nucleotides: 4. The CDR3 protein is CASSRTSGAYNEQFF. The CDR3 DNA is TGTGCCAGCTCTCGGACTAGCGGGGCTTACAATGAGCAGTTCTTC.